Following are 4 T cell receptor beta chains from one sample sequenced in a study of CD8+ T cells in alopecia areata (dated by TCRdb to the late 2010s). Library preparation employed the immunoSEQ multiplex PCR assay. RNA was extracted from all samples and reverse transcribed into cDNA, which served as template for TCR sequencing. Imported from immuneACCESS, the table was reduced by TCRdb to in-frame sequences with V and J called. These copies leave out some clones; in studies compared against another copy, an unresolved V gene accounts for under half, and the cause of the remainder is not known. This sample holds 120,000 or so clones; about 51% were observed only once. 8% to 11% of the sample comes from the top ten. Sequenced input: NKG2D-low CD8+ T cells sorted from blood. This specimen's cell subset or site label, per the study, means: sorted CD8+ NKG2D-low blood T cells. The receptor set was obtained from a human donor with alopecia areata.

The V gene is TRBV29-1, the J gene TRBJ2-1; no firm D call. This CDR3 comprises 11 residues. The V gene lost 1 base and the J gene lost 6 bases, with 4 bases spanning the gap. Germline V CDR1 and CDR2: SQVTM, ANQGSEA. CDR3 bases: TGCAGCGTTGAAGTGGTCAATGAGCAGTTCTTC. This sequence encodes CSVEVVNEQFF.

This clone has only a few counts. The chain links TRBV29-1 to TRBJ2-1; 7 bases are a match to TRBD2. There are 15 residues in the CDR3. Per the germline V gene, CDR1 is SQVTM and CDR2 is ANQGSEA. V lost 6 bases to trimming and J lost 2 bases; unmatched junction nucleotides: 10. CDR3 in DNA: TGCAGCGTGAGGGGCGGGCGGGAGCCCTACAATGAGCAGTTCTTC. This codes for CSVRGGREPYNEQFF.

This clone was seen more than once but under ten times. Other DNA sequences in the same sample also yield this CDR3. The CDR3 coding sequence is TGCAGCGTTCTCAACACCGGGGAGCTGTTTTTT. As protein: CSVLNTGELFF. This chain uses TRBV29-1 with TRBJ2-2; D is unclear. The CDR3 has 11 amino acids. Trimming left V 5 bases short and J 2 bases short, with 3 bases between. Germline V gives CDR1 SQVTM, CDR2 ANQGSEA.

This clone was detected a few times. The chain employs TRBV29-1 and TRBJ2-6, with a weak D call TRBD2 (6 bases). The CDR3 length is 16 residues. V was cut by 0 bases and J by 4 bases, with 13 bases left in between. Per the germline V gene, CDR1 is SQVTM and CDR2 is ANQGSEA. As DNA, the CDR3 is TGCAGCGTTGAAGAGAATGGGAGGCTCGGGGCCAACGTCCTGACTTTC. Translated, it gives CSVEENGRLGANVLTF.